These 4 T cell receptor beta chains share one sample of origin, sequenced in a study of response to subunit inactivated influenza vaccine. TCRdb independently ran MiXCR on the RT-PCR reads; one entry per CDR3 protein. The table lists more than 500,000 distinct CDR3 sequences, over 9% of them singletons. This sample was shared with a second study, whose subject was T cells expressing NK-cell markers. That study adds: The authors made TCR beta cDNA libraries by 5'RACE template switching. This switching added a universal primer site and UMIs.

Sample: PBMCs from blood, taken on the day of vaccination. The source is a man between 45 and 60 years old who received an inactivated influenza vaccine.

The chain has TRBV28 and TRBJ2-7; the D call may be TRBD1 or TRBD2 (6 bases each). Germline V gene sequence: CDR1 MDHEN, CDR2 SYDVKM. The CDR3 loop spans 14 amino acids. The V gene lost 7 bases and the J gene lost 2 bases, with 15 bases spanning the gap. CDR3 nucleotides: TGTGCCAGCAAAAGGAGGGGGAGCCCCTACGAGCAGTACTTC. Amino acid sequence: CASKRRGSPYEQYF.

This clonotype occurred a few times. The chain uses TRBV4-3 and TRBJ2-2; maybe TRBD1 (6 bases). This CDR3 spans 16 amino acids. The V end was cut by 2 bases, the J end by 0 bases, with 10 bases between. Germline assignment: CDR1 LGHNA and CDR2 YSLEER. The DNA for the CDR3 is TGCGCCAGCAGCCAAATCTCAGGGGCGAACACCGGGGAGCTGTTTTTT. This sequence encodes CASSQISGANTGELFF.

The CDR3 region has the DNA TGTGCCAGCAGCTTATCTGTTTCGGACAATGAGCAGTTCTTC. This encodes CASSLSVSDNEQFF. The chain has TRBV7-9 and TRBJ2-1; D is uncertain. This CDR3 has 14 residues. Looked up from germline, CDR1 is SEHNR and CDR2 is FQNEAQ (reference sequence). Trimming took 2 bases from V and 5 from J, leaving 10 bases between them. The whole variable domain, remainder taken from reference TRBV7-9 and TRBJ2-1, is DTGVSQNPRHKITKRGQNVTFRCDPISEHNRLYWYRQTLGQGPEFLTYFQNEAQLEKSRLLSDRFSAERPKGSFSTLEIQRTEQGDSAMYLCASSLSVSDNEQFFGPGTRLTVL.

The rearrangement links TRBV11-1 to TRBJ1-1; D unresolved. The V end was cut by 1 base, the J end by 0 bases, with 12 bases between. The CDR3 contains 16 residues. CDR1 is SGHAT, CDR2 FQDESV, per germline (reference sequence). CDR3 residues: CASSLGGLGLNTEAFF. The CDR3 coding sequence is TGTGCCAGCAGCTTAGGAGGCCTAGGGCTGAACACTGAAGCTTTCTTT.